This T cell receptor (beta chain) was sequenced during a study of cytomegalovirus exposure and HLA in healthy donors. Study-level results: The study listed roughly 150 cytomegalovirus-associated TCR beta chains.

Sequenced by immunoSEQ multiplex PCR; TCRdb stores in-frame clones only, minus some. This sample has some 170,000 clones, with about 86% found just once. Trimming removed 5 bases from V and 3 bases from J; junction bases left unmatched: 5. This CDR3 is 14 amino acids long. From germline, CDR1 is LNHDA and CDR2 SQIVND (reference sequence). The donors were part of the validation cohort of roughly 130 subjects. That cohort was separate from the first cohort, which comprised under 750 subjects. Comment on this clone: The antigen is not known.

This receptor was identified in a woman aged 25 to 39 in good health and CMV-seronegative. Material: PBMCs. This rearrangement joins TRBV19 to TRBJ1-2; 8 bases agree with TRBD1. The CDR3 spells CASSRQGAYYGYTF. For the CDR3, the DNA is TGTGCCAGTAGTCGGCAGGGGGCCTACTATGGCTACACCTTC. Variable domain in full (rest from reference TRBV19 and TRBJ1-2): DGGITQSPKYLFRKEGQNVTLSCEQNLNHDAMYWYRQDPGQGLRLIYYSQIVNDFQKGDIAEGYSVSREKKESFPLTVTSAQKNPTAFYLCASSRQGAYYGYTFGSGTRLTVV.